Listed below are T cell receptor beta chains from one sample, sequenced in a study of CD8 T cells in Susac syndrome. TCRdb ran MiXCR on the immunoSEQ multiplex PCR reads and lists one entry per CDR3 protein. The sample records about 180,000 distinct CDR3 sequences, 90% to 97% being singletons. Sequencing input: CD4+ T cells from PBMCs. These receptor sequences come from a human donor with Susac syndrome. The CDR3 runs from the conserved cysteine through the conserved F or W. D genes are given only for firm matches. Only some rows state a clone size, as once, few, many or a class for expanded clones.

>TRBV12-3/TRBV12-4|TRBJ1-2|-|-
TGTGCCAGCCGACCCGGACAGCTTTATGGCTACACCTTC
CASRPGQLYGYTF
>TRBV4-3|TRBJ1-4|-|TRBD1
TGCGCCAGCAGCCAAGGTTGGGGGACAGGGGCGACAACTAATGAAAAACTGTTTTTT
CASSQGWGTGATTNEKLFF
>TRBV28|TRBJ2-5|few|-
TGTGCCAGCAGTTCAGGGGCAGGATTGGAGACCCAGTACTTC
CASSSGAGLETQYF
>TRBV28|TRBJ2-5|once|-
TGTGCCAGCAGTTTCTTTCCCGGGAAAACTCAAGAGACCCAGTACTTC
CASSFFPGKTQETQYF
>TRBV10-3|TRBJ2-1|-|TRBD1
TGTGCCATCAGTATCGGACAGGGGATAAACAATGAGCAGTTCTTC
CAISIGQGINNEQFF
>TRBV9|TRBJ1-4|-|-
TGTGCCAGCAGCGTAGGGTCAGGCAATGAAAAACTGTTTTTT
CASSVGSGNEKLFF
>TRBV6-5|TRBJ1-2|-|-
TGTGCCAGCAGTTACAATCGGATCTATGGCTACACCTTC
CASSYNRIYGYTF
>TRBV12-3/TRBV12-4|TRBJ2-1|-|TRBD2
TGTGCCAGCAGTTTCGGGGGGGCGGGTACCAATGAGCAGTTCTTC
CASSFGGAGTNEQFF
>TRBV20-1|TRBJ2-7|-|-
TGCAGTGCTAGGCCCGCCAGGCTTCGGTACGAGCAGTACTTC
CSARPARLRYEQYF
>TRBV12-3/TRBV12-4|TRBJ2-1|-|TRBD2
TGTGCCAGCACCCCGGGACTAGCGGGAGCCAATGAGCAGTTCTTC
CASTPGLAGANEQFF
>TRBV20-1|TRBJ1-6|-|-
TGCAGTGCTAGAATGGGATTTAATTCACCCCTCCATTTT
CSARMGFNSPLHF
>TRBV2|TRBJ1-1|once|-
TGTGCCAGCAGAAGACAGATGAACACTGAAGCTTTCTTT
CASRRQMNTEAFF
>TRBV30|TRBJ1-2|-|-
TGTGCCTGCGACGGGACACCCCCAGGAGGCTACACCTTC
CACDGTPPGGYTF
>TRBV25-1|TRBJ1-1|-|-
TGTGCCAGCAGTGGACCCAGCCGGCTTGAAGCTTTCTTT
CASSGPSRLEAFF
>TRBV30|TRBJ2-1|-|-
TGTGCCTGGAGTGTCAGTAACTACAATGAGCAGTTCTTC
CAWSVSNYNEQFF
>TRBV20-1|TRBJ2-7|-|-
TGCAGTGCTGAGGGACATCCGAGCTCCTACGAGCAGTACTTC
CSAEGHPSSYEQYF
>TRBV29-1|TRBJ2-5|-|TRBD2
TGCAGCGCCCCTGGGGGGGAGGATCCAGAGACCCAGTACTTC
CSAPGGEDPETQYF
>TRBV20-1|TRBJ1-5|once|TRBD1
TGCAGTGCTAGAAACCGGGACAGAAGCAATCAGCCCCAGCATTTT
CSARNRDRSNQPQHF
>TRBV29-1|TRBJ1-3|-|-
TGCAGCGTGCGGACCCTCGGAAACACCATATATTTT
CSVRTLGNTIYF
>TRBV7-9|TRBJ2-5|-|-
TGTGCCAGCAGCTCGATACCGGGGAGTCTCCAAGAGACCCAGTACTTC
CASSSIPGSLQETQYF
>TRBV19|TRBJ1-1|-|-
TGTGCCAGTAGTATAGCCCGCGACACTGAAGCTTTCTTT
CASSIARDTEAFF
>TRBV12-3/TRBV12-4|TRBJ2-1|-|TRBD2
TGTGCCAGCATCAAAGGACTAGCGGGTGGGGATGAGCAGTTCTTC
CASIKGLAGGDEQFF
>TRBV7-8|TRBJ1-2|-|TRBD1
TGTGCCAGCAGCGTTAGGACAGGGAGTGGCTACACCTTC
CASSVRTGSGYTF
>TRBV12-3/TRBV12-4|TRBJ2-7|once|-
TGTGCCAGCAAACCGGGACCGTCGTCAGACGAGCAGTACTTC
CASKPGPSSDEQYF
>TRBV5-4|TRBJ2-6|-|-
TGTGCCAGCGGACCCAGGGGGGGCACCTCTGGGGCCAACGTCCTGACTTTC
CASGPRGGTSGANVLTF
>TRBV24-1|TRBJ2-1|-|-
TGTGCCACCAGTGATTCCTTTGAGGGTTTCTACAATGAGCAGTTCTTC
CATSDSFEGFYNEQFF
>TRBV7-2|TRBJ2-7|-|-
TGTGCCAGCAGCTCAAACCGGGACCAGCAGTACTTC
CASSSNRDQQYF
>TRBV29-1|TRBJ2-5|once|-
TGCAGCGTTGGGAGGTTTATCCAAGAGACCCAGTACTTC
CSVGRFIQETQYF
>TRBV3-1|TRBJ2-5|-|-
TGTGCCAGCAGCCAAGATCATGTCGTTGGGCAAGAGACCCAGTACTTC
CASSQDHVVGQETQYF
>TRBV14|TRBJ2-3|-|-
TGTGCCAGCAGCCAACAGGATACGCAGTATTTT
CASSQQDTQYF
>TRBV30|TRBJ2-1|-|TRBD1
TGTGCCTGGAAGGGACAGGGGAAAGGCAATGAGCAGTTCTTC
CAWKGQGKGNEQFF
>TRBV7-2|TRBJ2-4|-|-
TGTGCCAGCAGCTCACAAGTGGAGGCCAAAAACATTCAGTACTTC
CASSSQVEAKNIQYF
>TRBV5-1|TRBJ2-5|-|-
TGCGCCAGCAGCTCGGGGACCGGGCGAGAGACCCAGTACTTC
CASSSGTGRETQYF
>TRBV9|TRBJ2-5|-|-
TGTGCCAGCAGCGTAGGGGCAGGCAGGGCCCGTGAGACCCAGTACTTC
CASSVGAGRARETQYF
>TRBV4-1|TRBJ2-3|few|-
TGCGCCAGCAGCCAAGATAGGGTCAATACGCAGTATTTT
CASSQDRVNTQYF
>TRBV3-1|TRBJ2-2|-|-
TGTGCCAGCAGGGGGCCCGGGGAGCTGTTTTTT
CASRGPGELFF
>TRBV3-1|TRBJ1-1|once|-
TGTGCCAGCAGCCAAGATGGGGGGGGGCAGAGCACTGAAGCTTTCTTT
CASSQDGGGQSTEAFF
>TRBV24-1|TRBJ2-1|-|TRBD2
TGTGCCACCAGTGAATACCCCGGACTAGGGACGAATGAGCAGTTCTTC
CATSEYPGLGTNEQFF
>TRBV28|TRBJ2-6|-|-
TGTGCCAGCAGTCCCCGGGACTGGAATTCTGGGGCCAACGTCCTGACTTTC
CASSPRDWNSGANVLTF
>TRBV12-3/TRBV12-4|TRBJ2-3|-|-
TGTGCCAGCAGTTTAGCAGACAGATCAGATACGCAGTATTTT
CASSLADRSDTQYF
>TRBV20-1|TRBJ2-7|-|-
TGCAGTGCTAGTAACCCCAAGAGGGCCTCCTACGAGCAGTACTTC
CSASNPKRASYEQYF
>TRBV4-3|TRBJ1-2|-|-
TGCGCCAGCAGCCAGGAGGCCAGGGACTATGGCTACACCTTC
CASSQEARDYGYTF
>TRBV7-2|TRBJ2-4|-|-
TGTGCCAGCAGCCAATACAGGCTAGCCAAAAACATTCAGTACTTC
CASSQYRLAKNIQYF
>TRBV20-1|TRBJ2-7|-|-
TGCAGTGCTAGGGCTGAGGCGACTACTCGGTACTTC
CSARAEATTRYF
>TRBV7-6|TRBJ2-3|few|-
TGTGCCAGCAGCTTAGTCCCCCAAGATACGCAGTATTTT
CASSLVPQDTQYF